These 7 T cell receptor beta chains came from one sample sequenced in a study of T cells in Graves' hyperthyroidism and ophthalmopathy. From RNA transcripts, TCR beta CDR3 regions were amplified. TCR CDR3 underwent first-round RT-PCR with the HTBI primer set. One entry per CDR3 protein, called by TCRdb with MiXCR from the multiplex PCR reads. The sample holds 550,000 to 700,000 distinct CDR3 sequences, 14% to 15% seen once. The sample comprised blood. All receptors come from a woman aged 40 to 49 with Graves' ophthalmopathy.

This clonotype came up many times. This may come from a read error, since a much larger clone is one base off. The V gene is TRBV7-8, the J gene TRBJ2-7, with 7 bases matching TRBD1. The CDR3 extends over 13 amino acids. Germline V gene data show CDR1 as SGHVS and CDR2 as FQNEAQ. The CDR3 region is CASSTRQGEEQNF. As DNA, the CDR3 is TGTGCCAGCAGCACCCGACAGGGAGAAGAGCAGAACTTC.

The rearrangement joins TRBV7-9 to TRBJ2-7; no reliable D call. CDR1 is SEHNR and CDR2 is FQNEAQ in the germline V gene (reference sequence). The CDR3 spans 14 residues. Trimming cost V 1 base and J 5 bases, with 12 bases left between them. The CDR3 is CASSLVKGSHEQYF. In nucleotides, the CDR3 is TGTGCCAGCAGCTTAGTCAAGGGTTCCCACGAGCAGTACTTC.

This clonotype came up many times. V usage is TRBV2 and J usage is TRBJ2-7; TRBD2 matches at 13 bases. Trimming removed 6 bases from V and 7 bases from J; junction bases left unmatched: 6. Germline V lookup: CDR1 SNHLY, CDR2 FYNNEI. The CDR3 spans 14 residues. The CDR3 protein is CASRGTSGTLEQYF. The CDR3 coding sequence is TGTGCCAGCAGAGGGACTAGCGGGACCCTGGAGCAGTACTTC.

In this sample, this clonotype turned up many times. The chain carries TRBV5-6 and TRBJ2-7; TRBD2 matches at 8 bases. V dropped 3 bases and J dropped 5; count of bases not matched to a gene: 10. This CDR3 is built from 15 residues. Per the germline V gene, CDR1 is SGHDT and CDR2 is YYEEEE. The CDR3 coding sequence is TGTGCCAGCAGCTCGAAACTAGCGGCCGTCGACGAGCAGTACTTC. It translates to CASSSKLAAVDEQYF.

This clonotype was detected a few times. The gene calls are TRBV6-1 and TRBJ1-1; D is unclear. CDR3 length: 13 amino acids. Per the germline V gene, CDR1 is MNHNS and CDR2 is SASEGT. V was shortened by 7 bases and J by 1 base, with 10 bases between the two germline ends. In DNA form, the CDR3 reads TGTGCCAGCATCTGGGCTGGGAACACTGAAGCTTTCTTT. It translates to CASIWAGNTEAFF.

At least ten counts were recorded for this clonotype. The chain uses TRBV7-3 and TRBJ2-5; D not resolved. Germline values: CDR1 SGHTA, CDR2 FQGTGA. Between the trimmed V and J ends, which lost 0 bases and 2 bases, there was a span of 10 bases. The CDR3 loop spans 15 amino acids. This CDR3 is CASSLTGYGQETQYF. The CDR3 coding sequence is TGTGCCAGCAGCTTAACGGGGTACGGACAAGAGACCCAGTACTTC.

This clonotype was observed many times. This chain connects TRBV20-1 to TRBJ2-2; D remains ambiguous. The CDR3 extends over 11 amino acids. The V gene's germline CDR1 is DFQATT and CDR2 SNEGSKA (reference sequence). V was cut by 2 bases and J by 8 bases, with 6 bases left in between. In DNA, the CDR3 is TGCAGTGCTAGAATATGGGGGGAGCTGTTTTTT. This sequence encodes CSARIWGELFF.